Below are 12 T cell receptor beta chains sequenced from a single sample in a study of regulatory T cells in long-lasting Graves disease. Arm-PCR of CDR3 regions and iRepertoire HTBI primers were used to build TCR beta libraries. TCRdb re-derived calls from the multiplex PCR reads in MiXCR, one entry per CDR3 protein. Of 300,000 to 400,000 distinct CDR3 sequences listed, around 19% are singletons. Indicated time point: persistent/refractory GD, antithyroid drugs over 5 years with positive TRAb. PBMC-derived RNA was used for the TCR library. Sample: peripheral blood mononuclear cells (PBMCs), taken when the disease was refractory, from a patient treated with antithyroid drugs. Source of these receptors: a female donor with Graves disease.

The CDR3 coding sequence is TGCGCCAGCAGCCTCATGGGGGGGAGAGACTCCTACGAGCAGTACTTC. Translation gives CASSLMGGRDSYEQYF. This chain connects TRBV4-1 to TRBJ2-7; 7 bases align to TRBD2. This CDR3 is built from 16 residues. J was trimmed by 0 bases and V by 4 bases; bases with no gene match: 9. CDR1 and CDR2 from the germline V gene are MGHRA and YSYEKL.

The chain carries TRBV6-2 or TRBV6-3 and TRBJ2-4; D not resolved. Trimming pared 0 bases from V and 5 bases from J, leaving 8 bases between. Germline V lookup: CDR1 MNHEY, CDR2 SVGEGT. The CDR3 covers 14 residues. CDR3 in DNA: TGTGCCAGCAGTTACTCGGGGTGGGAAAACATTCAGTACTTC. Protein: CASSYSGWENIQYF.

This clonotype was detected ten times or more. The chain carries TRBV6-4 and TRBJ1-1, with D possibly being TRBD1 (5 bases). There are 14 residues in the CDR3. V was trimmed by 3 bases and J by 5 bases, leaving 13 bases between them. Per the germline V gene, CDR1 is MRHNA and CDR2 is SNTAGT. CDR3 in amino acids: CASSEQGGSTEAFF. DNA of the CDR3: TGTGCCAGCAGTGAGCAGGGTGGGTCGACTGAAGCTTTCTTT.

In this sample, this clonotype turned up once. A much larger clonotype is one base distant, so this may be a read error. The J gene is TRBJ2-5, the V gene TRBV28; 11 bases fit TRBD1. After removal of 2 bases from V and 1 base from J, the junction contained 9 bases not matched to a gene. Germline V gives CDR1 MDHEN, CDR2 SYDVKM. The CDR3 sequence is 18 residues long. CDR3 loop: CASSLPKPGTGGQETQYF. The CDR3 region has the DNA TGTGCCAGCAGTTTACCCAAACCCGGGACAGGGGGCCAAGAGACCCAGTACTTC. The full variable domain, with the rest looked up from reference TRBV28 and TRBJ2-5, is DVKVTQSSRYLVKRTGEKVFLECVQDMDHENMFWYRQDPGLGLRLIYFSYDVKMKEKGDIPEGYSVSREKKERFSLILESASTNQTSMYLCASSLPKPGTGGQETQYFGPGTRLLVL.

Ten or more counts support this clonotype. This chain links TRBV7-2 with TRBJ1-1; D call uncertain. The V end lost 5 bases, the J end lost 4 bases, and 14 bases lay between the germline ends. Germline CDR1 and CDR2: SGHTA and FQGNSA. The CDR3 has 14 amino acids. The CDR3 protein is CASSQDTGSTEAFF. Written as DNA, the CDR3 is TGTGCCAGCAGCCAAGACACTGGGAGCACTGAAGCTTTCTTT. The variable domain in full, with the rest retrieved from reference TRBV7-2 and TRBJ1-1, is GAGVSQSPSNKVTEKGKDVELRCDPISGHTALYWYRQSLGQGLEFLIYFQGNSAPDKSGLPSDRFSAERTGGSVSTLTIQRTQQEDSAVYLCASSQDTGSTEAFFGQGTRLTVV.

This chain uses TRBV28 with TRBJ1-5; possibly TRBD1 for D (6 bases). Germline V CDR1 and CDR2: MDHEN, SYDVKM. CDR3 size: 15 residues. V was pared by 7 bases and J by 3 bases, with 16 bases between. CDR3: CASNWAGDTNQPQHF. As DNA, the CDR3 is TGTGCCAGCAATTGGGCAGGGGATACCAATCAGCCCCAGCATTTT.

The chain links TRBV20-1 to TRBJ1-4; D is unclear. V was clipped by 1 base and J by 7 bases, with 13 bases between them. The CDR3 is 14 residues long. Germline CDR1 reads DFQATT; CDR2 reads SNEGSKA (reference sequence). The DNA for the CDR3 is TGCAGTGCTAGAGCACAAGGGCGAGGTGAAAAACTGTTTTTT. Its translation: CSARAQGRGEKLFF.

This clonotype was seen at least ten times. The chain is built from TRBV7-9 and TRBJ2-5, with 8 positions matching TRBD2. CDR3 length equals 16 residues. Germline trimming cut 3 bases from V and 0 bases from J; bases unmatched to any gene: 6. Germline lookup yields CDR1 SEHNR and CDR2 FQNEAQ (reference sequence). CDR3 bases: TGTGCCAGCAGCTTCGGACTAGCAGTGTACCAAGAGACCCAGTACTTC. This codes for CASSFGLAVYQETQYF.

This clonotype was seen ten or more times. The rearrangement uses TRBV7-6 and TRBJ1-1, with no clear D. Germline V gene data show CDR1 as SGHVS and CDR2 as FNYEAQ. The CDR3 sequence is 14 residues long. The V end lost 4 bases, the J end lost 1 base, and 10 bases lay between the germline ends. The CDR3 DNA reads as TGTGCCAGCAGCTCATGGACGACGAACACTGAAGCTTTCTTT. Amino acid sequence: CASSSWTTNTEAFF.

This clonotype occurred a few times. The V and J genes are TRBV20-1 and TRBJ1-1, with TRBD1 matching 12 bases. CDR3 length: 16 amino acids. V lost 3 bases and J lost 1; bases outside the gene matches: 6. Germline values: CDR1 DFQATT, CDR2 SNEGSKA (reference sequence). As DNA, the CDR3 is TGCAGTGCTAGCGGGACAGGGGGCGCGTCGAACACTGAAGCTTTCTTT. Translated: CSASGTGGASNTEAFF.

This clonotype was counted a single time. A much more abundant neighbour one base away suggests this may be a read error. The chain recombines TRBV4-1 with TRBJ2-5, with D possibly TRBD2 on 6 matching bases. CDR1 is MGHRA and CDR2 is YSYEKL in the germline V gene. This CDR3 contains 13 residues. V dropped 8 bases and J dropped 5 bases, with 15 bases sitting between them. This CDR3 is CASGLTRVETQYF. The CDR3, as DNA: TGCGCCAGCGGTTTGACTAGAGTCGAGACCCAGTACTTC.

This clonotype was seen many times. The V gene is TRBV12-3 or TRBV12-4, the J gene TRBJ1-1; 11 bases are shared with TRBD1. With V trimmed by 3 bases and J by 11 bases, 11 bases remained unmatched. The CDR3 is 15 residues long. The CDR3 is CASSFPDRGHIGAFF. Written as DNA, the CDR3 is TGTGCCAGCAGTTTCCCGGACAGGGGGCATATCGGGGCTTTCTTT.